A single sample is the source of the 27 T cell receptor beta chains below, sequenced in a study of CD8 T cells in ankylosing spondylitis. Overall study results and limits: A TCR beta motif of about 8 highly homologous variants appeared characteristic of ankylosing spondylitis blood.

TCRdb re-analysed the 5' RACE reads in MiXCR, keeping a single row per CDR3 protein. The repertoire consists of more than 500,000 distinct CDR3 sequences, with approximately 5% occurring once and the leading ten covering approximately 3.5%. The antigens of these receptors remain unknown. The sample comprised blood, either unsorted or a sorted T cell fraction (not recorded which). The receptors originated from a male donor with ankylosing spondylitis.

V usage is TRBV4-2 and J usage is TRBJ2-5; D is uncertain. V shed 0 bases and J shed 4 bases, with 18 bases lying between them. In germline, CDR1 is LGHNA, CDR2 YNFKEQ. The CDR3 is 17 amino acids. The CDR3 spells CASSQDIRPFRGETQYF. The CDR3, as DNA: TGTGCCAGCAGCCAAGATATAAGGCCCTTTCGTGGAGAGACCCAGTACTTC.

Ten or more counts support this clonotype. This rearrangement joins TRBV20-1 to TRBJ2-7; 9 bases are shared with TRBD2. V lost 0 bases and J lost 6; bases outside the gene matches: 9. The CDR3 is 15 amino acids. CDR1 and CDR2 (germline): DFQATT, SNEGSKA (reference sequence). The CDR3 region is CSARDVGTSIIEQYF. In DNA form, the CDR3 reads TGCAGTGCTAGAGATGTGGGGACTAGCATTATCGAGCAGTACTTC.

This clonotype was recorded at least ten times. V is TRBV29-1 and J is TRBJ2-1, with 12 bases identical to TRBD2. With V trimmed by 7 bases and J by 14 bases, 9 bases remained unmatched. Germline loops: CDR1 SQVTM, CDR2 ANQGSEA. The CDR3 sequence is 12 residues long. CDR3 DNA sequence: TGCAGCGCGCTGACTAGCGGGAGAGGGAAGTTCTTC. This translates into CSALTSGRGKFF.

The gene calls are TRBV20-1 and TRBJ2-3, with 8 bases lining up with TRBD2. V shed 0 bases, J shed 1 base, and the junction held 9 bases outside the gene matches. Germline CDR1 is DFQATT and CDR2 is SNEGSKA (reference sequence). The CDR3 extends over 17 amino acids. The CDR3 DNA reads as TGCAGTGCTAGAGATTTTCGAGGTAGCGGGGGCACAGATACGCAGTATTTT. It yields the protein CSARDFRGSGGTDTQYF.

The genes are TRBV20-1 and TRBJ2-7; possible D gene TRBD2, 6 bases. CDR1 is DFQATT, CDR2 SNEGSKA, per germline (reference sequence). The length of the CDR3 is 12 residues. V lost 5 bases to trimming and J lost 7 bases, with 15 bases between them. Written as DNA, the CDR3 is TGCAGTGCTCTTGGAAGGAGGGAGGAGCAGTACTTC. It encodes CSALGRREEQYF.

Comments on this clonotype: This may be a read error: a much more frequent sequence differs by one nucleotide. The chain joins TRBV5-5 to TRBJ2-7, with D unclear. The CDR3 totals 15 residues. Germline V lookup: CDR1 SGHKS, CDR2 YYEKEE (reference sequence). In DNA, the CDR3 is TGTGCCAGCAGCTTGAGAGGACCGCCCTCCTACGAGCTGTACTTC. Its translation is CASSLRGPPSYELYF.

This clonotype was counted many times. As DNA, the CDR3 is TGTGCCAGCAGTTTCCCGAACACTGAAGCTTTCTTT. It codes for CASSFPNTEAFF. The chain links TRBV12-3 or TRBV12-4 to TRBJ1-1; no clear D. V dropped 3 bases and J dropped 1 base, with 3 bases sitting between them. The CDR3 contains 12 residues.

This clonotype occurred many times. The chain recombines TRBV12-3 or TRBV12-4 with TRBJ2-5; tentatively, D is TRBD1 or TRBD2 (6 bases each). The V end was cut by 6 bases, the J end by 1 base, with 15 bases between. This CDR3 has 15 amino acids. CDR3 sequence: CASSTPKGGQETQYF. DNA for the CDR3: TGTGCCAGCAGCACCCCGAAGGGGGGCCAAGAGACCCAGTACTTC.

This clonotype was observed at least ten times. This chain links TRBV10-2 with TRBJ2-1; 10 bases agree with TRBD2. J lost 10 bases, V lost 6 bases, and 12 bases had no gene match. This CDR3 comprises 15 residues. The germline gives CDR1 WSHSY, CDR2 SAAADI. The CDR3 coding sequence is TGCGCCAGCAGGCCACAGCGGGAGGGGCACAGAGAGCAGTTCTTC. As protein: CASRPQREGHREQFF.

The chain couples TRBV7-8 to TRBJ2-6; D call uncertain. The CDR3 has 17 residues. Germline V gene lookup returns CDR1 SGHVS and CDR2 FQNEAQ. The V and J ends lost 3 bases and 0 bases respectively, with 12 bases between them. CDR3 loop: CASSFLERYSGANVLTF. The CDR3 coding sequence is TGTGCCAGCAGCTTCCTGGAGAGGTACTCTGGGGCCAACGTCCTGACTTTC.

The rearrangement uses TRBV10-3 and TRBJ2-2; D possibly uses TRBD1 or TRBD2 (5 bases each). The V and J ends lost 6 bases and 0 bases respectively, with 14 bases between them. In germline, CDR1 is ENHRY, CDR2 SYGVKD. This CDR3 region has 16 residues. The CDR3 region is CAISPSGTSNTGELFF. CDR3 in DNA: TGTGCCATCAGCCCGTCAGGGACGTCGAACACCGGGGAGCTGTTTTTT.

Many counts were recorded for this clonotype. The chain recombines TRBV28 with TRBJ2-5, with 7 bases identical to TRBD1. CDR1 is MDHEN, CDR2 SYDVKM, per germline. Trimming at V came to 4 bases and at J to 7 bases, leaving 18 bases not matched to a gene. The CDR3 loop spans 17 amino acids. For the CDR3, the DNA is TGTGCCAGCAGTTCCGCCCCGACAGGGTTCGTGGGTGGGACCCAGTACTTC. Protein: CASSSAPTGFVGGTQYF.

The sample holds many counts of this clonotype. J is TRBJ2-3 and V is TRBV29-1; D ambiguous. V was shortened by 4 bases and J by 2 bases, with 16 bases between the two germline ends. The CDR3 is made up of 15 amino acids. Germline V gene lookup returns CDR1 SQVTM and CDR2 ANQGSEA. The CDR3 DNA sequence: TGCAGCGTTGTGGATTTTCGGAGTAACACAGATACGCAGTATTTT. This encodes CSVVDFRSNTDTQYF.

This clonotype has ten or more counts. The rearrangement links TRBV6-5 to TRBJ2-1; D is ambiguous. The germline gives CDR1 MNHEY, CDR2 SVGAGI. V lost 2 bases and J 0 bases, leaving 11 bases between the germline ends. This CDR3 has 16 residues. CDR3 nucleotide sequence: TGTGCCAGCAGTTACGTCGGCGGTAGCTCCTACAATGAGCAGTTCTTC. Translation gives CASSYVGGSSYNEQFF.

The gene calls are TRBV10-3 and TRBJ1-4; TRBD1 is a possible D gene (6 bases). The V end lost 3 bases, the J end lost 5 bases, and 13 bases lay between the germline ends. The CDR3 runs 15 residues. CDR1 is ENHRY and CDR2 is SYGVKD in the germline V gene. The CDR3 loop reads CAISESGTRNEKLFF. CDR3 sequence (DNA): TGTGCCATCAGTGAAAGTGGGACAAGAAATGAAAAACTGTTTTTT.

Many counts were recorded for this clonotype. The genes are TRBV7-9 and TRBJ2-5; 8 positions agree with TRBD2. The CDR3 runs to 17 residues. V shed 5 bases and J 0 bases; nucleotides not matched to a gene: 11. CDR1 and CDR2 (germline): SEHNR, FQNEAQ (reference sequence). The CDR3 spells CASSKRVTSGDQETQYF. The CDR3 DNA follows: TGTGCCAGCAGCAAAAGGGTCACTAGCGGAGACCAAGAGACCCAGTACTTC.

The table lists this clonotype with a few counts. The chain carries TRBV7-9 and TRBJ2-1; D is undetermined. Germline CDR1 is SEHNR and CDR2 is FQNEAQ (reference sequence). CDR3 length equals 15 residues. Trimming took off 5 bases at V and 7 bases at J, with 18 bases between the two ends. In nucleotides, the CDR3 is TGTGCCAGCAGCCTACCGGACCGCGCCTTGAATGAGCAGTTCTTC. Translated: CASSLPDRALNEQFF.

This clonotype was detected ten times or more. The chain has TRBV3-1 and TRBJ1-2; D is uncertain. The CDR3 consists of 11 residues. Germline V gene sequence: CDR1 LGHDT, CDR2 YNNKEL (reference sequence). V lost 3 bases to trimming and J lost 7 bases, with 6 bases between them. The CDR3 DNA reads as TGTGCCAGCAGCCAGGGCGTTGGCTACACCTTC. It is translated as CASSQGVGYTF.

This clonotype was seen at least ten times. The J gene is TRBJ1-5, the V gene TRBV15; tentative D call: TRBD1 (5 bases). The CDR3 has 18 amino acids. The ends were cut back, 0 bases at V and 3 bases at J, with 18 bases in the middle. Germline CDR1 and CDR2: LNHNV and YYDKDF (reference sequence). This CDR3 is CATSRDKGSLDDNQPQHF. CDR3 nucleotide sequence: TGTGCCACCAGCAGAGATAAGGGGAGCTTGGATGACAATCAGCCCCAGCATTTT.

Many counts were recorded for this clonotype. The chain is built from TRBV7-8 and TRBJ2-2; 12 bases agree with TRBD2. The CDR3 length is 16 residues. J was trimmed by 7 bases and V by 2 bases; bases with no gene match: 5. Germline V gives CDR1 SGHVS, CDR2 FQNEAQ. The CDR3 is CASSLRLAGGVGELFF. For the CDR3, the DNA is TGTGCCAGCAGCTTAAGGCTAGCGGGAGGGGTCGGGGAGCTGTTTTTT. Full variable domain (outside the CDR3, taken from reference TRBV7-8 and TRBJ2-2): GAGVSQSPRYKVAKRGQDVALRCDPISGHVSLFWYQQALGQGPEFLTYFQNEAQLDKSGLPSDRFFAERPEGSVSTLKIQRTQQEDSAVYLCASSLRLAGGVGELFFGEGSRLTVL.

The chain carries TRBV20-1 and TRBJ1-1; 7 nucleotides agree with TRBD1. CDR3 length: 15 residues. V lost 1 base to trimming and J lost 1 base; unmatched junction nucleotides: 6. The germline V gene has CDR1 DFQATT and CDR2 SNEGSKA (reference sequence). The CDR3 DNA follows: TGCAGTGCTAGAGCCCAGAGGGGGCAGAACACTGAAGCTTTCTTT. Residues: CSARAQRGQNTEAFF.

This clonotype occurred many times. The rearrangement uses TRBV5-6 and TRBJ2-7; 8 bases agree with TRBD2. The CDR3 sequence is 14 residues long. V lost 4 bases and J lost 4; bases outside the gene matches: 7. Germline V CDR1 and CDR2: SGHDT, YYEEEE. Here the CDR3 reads CASSRGLEFYEQYF. CDR3 coding DNA: TGTGCCAGCAGCCGGGGACTAGAGTTTTACGAGCAGTACTTC.

This clonotype has at least ten counts. The chain recombines TRBV12-3 or TRBV12-4 with TRBJ2-1; 9 bases match TRBD1. The CDR3 totals 15 residues. V lost 6 bases, J lost 3 bases, and 6 bases stayed unmatched. CDR3 in DNA: TGTGCCAGCAGCCAGGACAGGGGCCACTACAATGAGCAGTTCTTC. Protein sequence: CASSQDRGHYNEQFF.

This clonotype was seen many times. This chain uses TRBV4-1 with TRBJ1-5; possibly TRBD1 for D (5 bases). This CDR3 region has 14 residues. V dropped 3 bases and J dropped 6 bases, with 12 bases sitting between them. The V gene's germline CDR1 is MGHRA and CDR2 YSYEKL. The CDR3 region has the DNA TGCGCCAGCAGCCATGGAGCAGGGAGTCAGCCCCAGCATTTT. This gives the protein CASSHGAGSQPQHF.

The rearrangement joins TRBV5-1 to TRBJ2-2; D is ambiguous. The length of the CDR3 is 13 residues. CDR1 and CDR2 from the germline V gene are SGHRS and YFSETQ. Trimming cost V 7 bases and J 12 bases, with 19 bases left between them. The CDR3 sequence is CASGGQSSGKLFF. For the CDR3, the DNA is TGCGCCAGCGGTGGGCAGTCTTCCGGAAAGCTGTTTTTT.

In this sample, this clonotype turned up many times. The chain recombines TRBV2 with TRBJ2-2; TRBD2 might be the D (5 bases). The CDR3 covers 13 residues. In germline, CDR1 is SNHLY, CDR2 FYNNEI. V dropped 7 bases and J dropped 2 bases, with 8 bases sitting between them. CDR3 protein: CASNDYNTGELFF. The CDR3 DNA reads as TGTGCCAGCAATGACTATAACACCGGGGAGCTGTTTTTT.

This clonotype was counted ten times or more. The V gene is TRBV5-1, the J gene TRBJ2-3; D ambiguous. CDR1 SGHRS and CDR2 YFSETQ come from the germline V gene. CDR3 length: 14 amino acids. V lost 2 bases to trimming and J lost 2 bases, with 9 bases between them. CDR3 sequence (DNA): TGCGCCAGCAGCTTACCCACCTACACAGATACGCAGTATTTT. Translation gives CASSLPTYTDTQYF.